These 23 T cell receptor beta chains were sequenced from one sample in a study of yellow fever vaccine responses in identical twins. TCRdb re-derived calls from the RT-PCR reads in MiXCR, one entry per CDR3 protein. In the table there are about 3,200 distinct CDR3 sequences, under 90% of which are singletons. The sample consisted of T cells from blood (PBMCs), unsorted or a sorted subset (not recorded which), taken before or after yellow fever vaccination (not recorded which). The receptors derive from a woman between 18 and 29 years old who received the yellow fever vaccine.

V is TRBV5-6 and J is TRBJ1-5, with D perhaps TRBD1 (6 bases). There are 13 residues in the CDR3. Between the trimmed V and J ends, which lost 5 bases and 5 bases, there was a span of 11 bases. Germline V gene data show CDR1 as SGHDT and CDR2 as YYEEEE. CDR3 loop: CASSESGDQPQHF. The CDR3 coding sequence is TGTGCCAGCAGTGAGTCAGGGGATCAGCCCCAGCATTTT.

V gene TRBV14 combines with J gene TRBJ1-1; D ambiguous. Germline assignment: CDR1 SGHDN and CDR2 FVKESK. The CDR3 runs to 13 residues. Between the trimmed V and J ends, which lost 3 bases and 1 base, there was a span of 6 bases. The CDR3, as DNA: TGTGCCAGCAGCCATTTGAGGAACACTGAAGCTTTCTTT. Amino acid sequence: CASSHLRNTEAFF.

This clonotype has just a few counts. This sequence joins TRBV19 and TRBJ2-5, with 8 bases identical to TRBD1. CDR1 and CDR2 (germline): LNHDA, SQIVND (reference sequence). The length of the CDR3 is 14 residues. V shed 5 bases and J 4 bases; nucleotides not matched to a gene: 6. The CDR3 DNA sequence: TGTGCCAGTAGTGCGACAGGGGTATCAGAGACCCAGTACTTC. Translating gives CASSATGVSETQYF.

V usage is TRBV11-2 and J usage is TRBJ2-5, with D maybe TRBD2 (6 bases). The CDR3 is 13 amino acids. The V end lost 6 bases, the J end lost 7 bases, and 15 bases lay between the germline ends. The germline CDR1 and CDR2 sequences are SGHAT and FQNNGV. The CDR3 coding sequence is TGTGCCAGCAGTCGACTTCCCGGGGGGACCCAGTACTTC. It translates to CASSRLPGGTQYF. The full variable domain, rest sourced from reference TRBV11-2 and TRBJ2-5, is EAGVAQSPRYKIIEKRQSVAFWCNPISGHATLYWYQQILGQGPKLLIQFQNNGVVDDSQLPKDRFSAERLKGVDSTLKIQPAKLEDSAVYLCASSRLPGGTQYFGPGTRLLVL.

This clonotype is a singleton in its sample. The chain is built from TRBV12-3 or TRBV12-4 and TRBJ2-1; TRBD1 might be the D (6 bases). V was clipped by 5 bases and J by 0 bases, with 14 bases between them. This CDR3 spans 16 amino acids. CDR3 sequence reads: CASSPLQGSSYNEQFF. The CDR3 coding sequence is TGTGCCAGCAGTCCCCTACAGGGAAGCTCCTACAATGAGCAGTTCTTC.

About this clonotype: At one of its ends the junction is not consistent with the germline gene, which may arise from a read error. The CDR3 here is CASSYSFGSNQPQRF. The CDR3 nucleotides are TGTGCCAGCAGTTACTCATTCGGGTCCAATCAGCCCCAGCGTTTT. The V gene is TRBV6-5, the J gene TRBJ1-5; D is unclear. There are 15 residues in the CDR3. Germline V lookup: CDR1 MNHEY, CDR2 SVGAGI.

The gene calls are TRBV4-3 and TRBJ2-4; unclear D gene. The CDR3 spans 14 residues. V lost 0 bases, J lost 3 bases, and 6 bases lay in between. Looked up from germline, CDR1 is LGHNA and CDR2 is YSLEER. The CDR3 loop reads CASSQDPGKNIQYF. The CDR3 bases are TGCGCCAGCAGCCAAGATCCGGGCAAAAACATTCAGTACTTC.

This clonotype was observed a handful of times. This chain joins TRBV18 and TRBJ2-5; D gene ambiguous. The CDR3 totals 13 residues. V lost 2 bases and J 10 bases, leaving 14 bases between the germline ends. Germline V gene lookup returns CDR1 KGHSH and CDR2 LQKENI. The CDR3: CASSPGKGSDQYF. The CDR3 DNA sequence: TGTGCCAGCTCACCAGGGAAGGGATCAGACCAGTACTTC.

The V gene is TRBV10-3, the J gene TRBJ2-1; TRBD2 aligns across 7 bases. Germline V gene sequence: CDR1 ENHRY, CDR2 SYGVKD. Trimming at V came to 0 bases and at J to 7 bases, leaving 6 bases not matched to a gene. The length of the CDR3 is 15 residues. CDR3 sequence: CAISESRGGSNEQFF. CDR3 nucleotides: TGTGCCATCAGTGAGTCGAGGGGAGGGTCAAATGAGCAGTTCTTC.

The chain combines TRBV13 with TRBJ2-1; D gene uncertain. The CDR3 has 15 amino acids. V dropped 8 bases and J dropped 4 bases, with 18 bases sitting between them. Germline V lookup: CDR1 PRHDT, CDR2 FYEKMQ (reference sequence). The CDR3 reads CASVETAFGYNEQFF. The CDR3 nucleotides are TGTGCCAGCGTTGAGACGGCCTTTGGGTACAATGAGCAGTTCTTC.

This sequence joins TRBV13 and TRBJ2-7; D unclear. Trimming left V 7 bases short and J 4 bases short, with 5 bases between. CDR1 is PRHDT and CDR2 is FYEKMQ in the germline V gene (reference sequence). The CDR3 is 10 residues long. The CDR3 DNA is TGTGCCAGCAAGGGTTACGAGCAGTACTTC. Amino acids: CASKGYEQYF.

The V and J genes are TRBV28 and TRBJ2-7; D may match TRBD1 or TRBD2 (5 bases each). Trimming stripped 3 bases from V and 3 bases from J, with 12 bases between. CDR3 length: 14 amino acids. CDR1 is MDHEN, CDR2 SYDVKM, per germline. CDR3 DNA sequence: TGTGCCAGCAGTTTGGGGGAGCGAATCTACGAGCAGTACTTC. It codes for CASSLGERIYEQYF.

The chain couples TRBV7-2 to TRBJ2-2, with D perhaps TRBD1 (7 bases). The CDR3 totals 16 residues. Trimming stripped 5 bases from V and 5 bases from J, with 18 bases between. The germline CDR1 and CDR2 sequences are SGHTA and FQGNSA. The CDR3 loop reads CASSPSLTGRTGELFF. CDR3 in DNA: TGTGCCAGCAGCCCCTCTTTGACAGGGAGGACCGGGGAGCTGTTTTTT.

Concerning this clonotype itself: One end of the junction is discordant with germline, which a read error may explain. V is TRBV7-2 and J is TRBJ2-7; 9 bases agree with TRBD2. Per germline, CDR1 SGHTA and CDR2 FQGNSA. This CDR3 is 15 amino acids long. The CDR3 spells CASSVAGTSSYEQYF. In DNA, the CDR3 is TGTGCCAGCAGCGTAGCCGGGACTAGCAGCTACGAGCAGTACTTC.

The V call is TRBV11-2, the J call TRBJ1-2; no definite D call. Trimming took 0 bases from V and 3 from J, leaving 11 bases between them. Germline CDR1 reads SGHAT; CDR2 reads FQNNGV. The CDR3 is made up of 15 amino acids. The CDR3 spells CASSLDPHTYYGYTF. Written as DNA, the CDR3 is TGTGCCAGCAGCTTAGATCCCCATACTTACTATGGCTACACCTTC.

This clonotype showed up just a few times. The chain uses TRBV27 and TRBJ2-1, with 8 nucleotides matching TRBD1. The J segment lost 9 bases and the V segment lost 7 bases, leaving 8 bases of the junction unmatched. Germline V CDR1 and CDR2: MNHEY, SMNVEV (reference sequence). The CDR3 spans 13 residues. This CDR3 is CASKTGDGGEQFF. Here the CDR3 DNA reads TGTGCCAGCAAGACAGGGGACGGCGGTGAGCAGTTCTTC.

The rearrangement uses TRBV19 and TRBJ2-5, with D perhaps matching TRBD2 (5 bases). V was shortened by 5 bases and J by 2 bases, with 9 bases between the two germline ends. Germline CDR1 LNHDA, CDR2 SQIVND (reference sequence). This CDR3 comprises 13 residues. The CDR3 loop reads CASSARDQETQYF. DNA of the CDR3: TGTGCCAGTAGTGCACGGGATCAAGAGACCCAGTACTTC.

This chain connects TRBV4-2 to TRBJ2-1; D might be TRBD2 (5 bases). With 6 bases removed from V and 0 bases from J, the gap between germline ends came to 6 bases. The CDR3 is 13 amino acids. Germline lookup yields CDR1 LGHNA and CDR2 YNFKEQ. DNA of the CDR3: TGTGCCAGCAGTGGGAGCTCCTACAATGAGCAGTTCTTC. This encodes CASSGSSYNEQFF.

The genes are TRBV3-1 and TRBJ2-1; 9 nucleotides align to TRBD2. Germline values: CDR1 LGHDT, CDR2 YNNKEL (reference sequence). V trimming: 1 base; J trimming: 5 bases; junction bases outside the gene matches: 9. The CDR3 contains 17 residues. CDR3: CASSQVLAGGPHNEQFF. The CDR3 bases are TGTGCCAGCAGCCAAGTTCTGGCGGGGGGGCCCCACAATGAGCAGTTCTTC.

J is TRBJ2-4 and V is TRBV11-2; unclear D gene. V was trimmed by 5 bases and J by 7 bases, leaving 9 bases between them. CDR3 length: 12 residues. Looked up from germline, CDR1 is SGHAT and CDR2 is FQNNGV. Written as DNA, the CDR3 is TGTGCCAGCAGCCAGCAAGGGAACATTCAGTACTTC. Its protein is CASSQQGNIQYF. Drawing the rest from reference TRBV11-2 and TRBJ2-4, the complete variable domain is EAGVAQSPRYKIIEKRQSVAFWCNPISGHATLYWYQQILGQGPKLLIQFQNNGVVDDSQLPKDRFSAERLKGVDSTLKIQPAKLEDSAVYLCASSQQGNIQYFGAGTRLSVL.

A single count supports this clonotype. This chain joins TRBV18 and TRBJ2-7; 10 bases are shared with TRBD1. Germline lookup yields CDR1 KGHSH and CDR2 LQKENI. The CDR3 totals 15 residues. V lost 6 bases and J lost 0; bases outside the gene matches: 5. CDR3 DNA sequence: TGTGCCAGCTCGGCGGGGACAGGGGCCTCCTACGAGCAGTACTTC. This codes for CASSAGTGASYEQYF.

The rearrangement joins TRBV5-1 to TRBJ2-1; no reliable D call. The CDR3 loop spans 14 amino acids. Germline CDR1 is SGHRS and CDR2 is YFSETQ. Trimming took off 0 bases at V and 6 bases at J, with 10 bases between the two ends. CDR3 coding DNA: TGCGCCAGCAGCTTGGGCCCAAACCCCAATGAGCAGTTCTTC. Encoded protein: CASSLGPNPNEQFF.

This clonotype was found once. The chain employs TRBV5-1 and TRBJ2-7, with a weak D call TRBD1 (6 bases). Germline values: CDR1 SGHRS, CDR2 YFSETQ. Trimming pared 5 bases from V and 6 bases from J, leaving 24 bases between. This CDR3 comprises 16 residues. The CDR3 loop is CASSIGGEIPPLEQYF. CDR3 sequence (DNA): TGCGCCAGCAGTATTGGGGGCGAAATCCCTCCTCTCGAGCAGTACTTC.